These 7 T cell receptor beta chains originate from one sample sequenced in a study of T cell responses to AZD1222 COVID-19 vaccine (dated by TCRdb to about 2021). What this sample's time point label stands for: baseline before first vaccination. Libraries came from the immunoSEQ multiplex PCR assay. TCRdb took over this immuneACCESS table, retaining in-frame rearrangements with V and J assigned. Such tables are incomplete; in checked studies, under half of the missing clones stem from an unresolved V gene, and the remainder is unexplained. This sample has about 100,000 clones in its table, and 80% to 95% of those were observed once. Jointly, the top ten make up more than 1.5% of the sample. The sequencing used peripheral blood, collected on day 0 of AZD1222 vaccination. The receptors were gathered from an adult in good health.

V and J are TRBV15 and TRBJ2-2; possible D gene TRBD2, 5 bases. Deletions cut 4 bases from V and 4 bases from J, with 22 bases between. The CDR3 totals 18 residues. Germline V gene lookup returns CDR1 LNHNV and CDR2 YYDKDF (reference sequence). CDR3 nucleotide sequence: TGTGCCACCAGCACGGTACGGGGTAGCTGGGCGGGCACCGGGGAGCTGTTTTTT. This gives the protein CATSTVRGSWAGTGELFF.

The genes are TRBV9 and TRBJ2-2, with 7 bases aligning to TRBD1. Germline assignment: CDR1 SGDLS and CDR2 YYNGEE. CDR3 size: 16 residues. The V gene end was trimmed by 5 bases and the J gene end by 1 base; junction bases not matched to a gene: 8. The CDR3 nucleotides read TGTGCCAGCAGAGAGTCGGGACAGATGAACACCGGGGAGCTGTTTTTT. Translation gives CASRESGQMNTGELFF. The full variable domain, rest sourced from reference TRBV9 and TRBJ2-2, is DSGVTQTPKHLITATGQRVTLRCSPRSGDLSVYWYQQSLDQGLQFLIQYYNGEERAKGNILERFSAQQFPDLHSELNLSSLELGDSALYFCASRESGQMNTGELFFGEGSRLTVL.

The rearrangement joins TRBV7-3 to TRBJ1-1, with 7 bases lining up with TRBD1. V lost 5 bases and J lost 3; bases outside the gene matches: 6. There are 14 residues in the CDR3. Germline V CDR1 and CDR2: SGHTA, FQGTGA. CDR3 sequence (DNA): TGTGCCAGCAGCCCAGGGGGGTGGGACACTGAAGCTTTCTTT. It is translated as CASSPGGWDTEAFF.

This chain connects TRBV6-5 to TRBJ2-5, with a tentative D call TRBD2 (5 bases). CDR3 length equals 14 residues. Per the germline V gene, CDR1 is MNHEY and CDR2 is SVGAGI. The V and J ends lost 5 bases and 5 bases respectively, with 15 bases between them. CDR3 coding DNA: TGTGCCAGCAGTACCGTAGCGAGAGGGGAGACCCAGTACTTC. This encodes CASSTVARGETQYF.

This sequence joins TRBV9 and TRBJ1-2; TRBD1 is a possible D gene (6 bases). Per the germline V gene, CDR1 is SGDLS and CDR2 is YYNGEE. The CDR3 is 14 amino acids. Trimming pared 0 bases from V and 8 bases from J, leaving 14 bases between. CDR3 in amino acids: CASSVEGQGKGYTF. The CDR3 nucleotides read TGTGCCAGCAGCGTAGAGGGGCAGGGGAAGGGCTACACCTTC.

V gene TRBV29-1 combines with J gene TRBJ2-3, with a possible D match to TRBD1 (6 bases). Germline V gene sequence: CDR1 SQVTM, CDR2 ANQGSEA. The V and J ends lost 7 bases and 0 bases respectively, with 20 bases between them. The CDR3 covers 16 residues. In nucleotides, the CDR3 is TGCAGCGCAAGTGGGACCGGACAGTTTAGCACAGATACGCAGTATTTT. It specifies CSASGTGQFSTDTQYF.

The chain combines TRBV27 with TRBJ2-7; perhaps D is TRBD1 or TRBD2 (5 bases each). This CDR3 has 14 amino acids. Trimming cost V 9 bases and J 0 bases, with 15 bases left between them. Germline V gene sequence: CDR1 MNHEY, CDR2 SMNVEV (reference sequence). This chain's CDR3 is CARSPGPASYEQYF. CDR3 bases: TGTGCCAGATCCCCGGGACCCGCCTCCTACGAGCAGTACTTC.